The 28 T cell receptor beta chains given below trace back to one sample, sequenced in a study of shared clonotypes between healthy human individuals. Here immunoSEQ multiplex PCR was the method, and the copy in TCRdb shows in-frame clones only, minus some. This sample has some 2 million clones, with roughly 94% found just once. Terminally differentiated effector memory CD45RA+ cells were excluded from the naive CD8 cells, which were CD45RO-negative and positively selected for CCR7. The material sequenced was naive CD8+ T cells sorted from blood. These receptors all stem from a man in his late teens or twenties in good health.

The J gene is TRBJ2-2, the V gene TRBV12-2; TRBD1, the D gene given by the table, was not confirmed from the DNA. TRBV12-2 is a documented pseudogene. CDR3 length: 14 amino acids. CDR3 residues: CATPGQGLPGELFF. The CDR3, as DNA: TGTGCAACACCGGGACAGGGGTTGCCCGGGGAGCTGTTTTTT.

The gene calls are TRBV6-1 and TRBJ2-1, with D tentatively TRBD2 (5 bases). This CDR3 spans 13 amino acids. Trimming removed 1 base at V and 4 bases at J, with 5 bases between. CDR1 and CDR2 (germline): MNHNS, SASEGT. The DNA for the CDR3 is TGTGCCAGCAGTGAAGGCGGGTACAATGAGCAGTTCTTC. This encodes CASSEGGYNEQFF.

V and J are TRBV6-1 and TRBJ2-7, with 13 bases matching TRBD2. This CDR3 region has 17 residues. V was clipped by 2 bases and J by 3 bases; unmatched bases: 7. Per germline, CDR1 MNHNS and CDR2 SASEGT. The CDR3 DNA sequence: TGTGCCAGCAGTGAATGGACTAGCGGGAGTATGGTCTACGAGCAGTACTTC. Its translation is CASSEWTSGSMVYEQYF.

This chain links TRBV7-9 with TRBJ2-1, with 7 bases identical to TRBD2. This CDR3 spans 16 amino acids. Germline CDR1 SEHNR, CDR2 FQNEAQ (reference sequence). J gave up 3 bases and V 7 bases, and 12 bases lay outside the gene matches. Here the CDR3 DNA reads TGTGCCAGCAATGAGGCAGGCGGGAGCCTCTACAATGAGCAGTTCTTC. It encodes CASNEAGGSLYNEQFF.

The rearrangement uses TRBV9 and TRBJ2-7; 9 bases line up with TRBD1. Germline V gene data show CDR1 as SGDLS and CDR2 as YYNGEE. This CDR3 is 14 amino acids long. After removal of 3 bases from V and 5 bases from J, the junction contained 6 bases not matched to a gene. The CDR3 loop reads CASSARDRAHEQYF. The DNA for the CDR3 is TGTGCCAGCAGCGCCCGGGACAGGGCGCACGAGCAGTACTTC.

The rearrangement joins TRBV19 to TRBJ2-1; TRBD2 agrees at 7 bases. CDR1 is LNHDA, CDR2 SQIVND, per germline (reference sequence). There are 14 residues in the CDR3. Losses at the gene ends were 5 bases for V and 4 bases for J; bases not matched to a gene: 5. DNA of the CDR3: TGTGCCAGTAGTTCAACGGGGGGATACAATGAGCAGTTCTTC. It specifies CASSSTGGYNEQFF.

The V and J genes are TRBV7-9 and TRBJ1-6; D gene uncertain. This CDR3 is built from 17 residues. The V and J ends lost 1 base and 0 bases respectively, with 10 bases between them. CDR1 is SEHNR, CDR2 FQNEAQ, per germline (reference sequence). The CDR3 here is CASSLGQMSSYNSPLHF. The CDR3 coding sequence is TGTGCCAGCAGCTTAGGGCAGATGAGCTCCTATAATTCACCCCTCCACTTT.

The chain recombines TRBV10-2 with TRBJ2-3, with D maybe TRBD2 (5 bases). V was clipped by 3 bases and J by 2 bases, with 12 bases between them. This CDR3 contains 15 residues. Germline CDR1 and CDR2: WSHSY and SAAADI. The CDR3 sequence is CASSEMLAYTDTQYF. The CDR3 DNA sequence: TGCGCCAGCAGTGAAATGCTAGCCTACACAGATACGCAGTATTTT.

The rearrangement uses TRBV7-9 and TRBJ2-1; 12 nucleotides line up with TRBD2. The CDR3 has 16 amino acids. V shed 5 bases, J shed 3 bases, and the junction held 5 bases outside the gene matches. Germline loops: CDR1 SEHNR, CDR2 FQNEAQ (reference sequence). Here the CDR3 DNA reads TGTGCCAGCAGCCCCTGGACTAGCGGGGTCTACAATGAGCAGTTCTTC. This translates into CASSPWTSGVYNEQFF.

J is TRBJ2-5 and V is TRBV27, with 7 bases lining up with TRBD1. CDR3 length: 15 residues. Per the germline V gene, CDR1 is MNHEY and CDR2 is SMNVEV (reference sequence). Trimming took 6 bases from V and 3 from J; bases not matched to a gene: 10. Here the CDR3 reads CASSLQGQQKETQYF. CDR3 sequence (DNA): TGTGCCAGCAGCCTACAGGGACAGCAGAAAGAGACCCAGTACTTC.

V and J are TRBV5-1 and TRBJ2-3; either TRBD1 or TRBD2 may fit D (5 bases each). V gave up 4 bases and J gave up 6 bases, with 18 bases separating them. Germline V gene lookup returns CDR1 SGHRS and CDR2 YFSETQ. The CDR3 loop spans 15 amino acids. CDR3 nucleotides: TGCGCCAGCAGCGCCGGGACGACGGTTACGGATACGCAGTATTTT. Its translation: CASSAGTTVTDTQYF. The full variable domain, completed using reference TRBV5-1 and TRBJ2-3, is KAGVTQTPRYLIKTRGQQVTLSCSPISGHRSVSWYQQTPGQGLQFLFEYFSETQRNKGNFPGRFSGRQFSNSRSEMNVSTLELGDSALYLCASSAGTTVTDTQYFGPGTRLTVL.

The chain couples TRBV5-1 to TRBJ2-7; the D call may be TRBD1 or TRBD2 (5 bases each). Trimming shortened V by 4 bases and J by 3 bases, and 20 bases separated the two germline ends. The CDR3 spans 16 residues. Germline V gene data show CDR1 as SGHRS and CDR2 as YFSETQ. In DNA form, the CDR3 reads TGCGCCAGCAGCCTAGTTACTCGGGACGATAACTACGAGCAGTACTTC. This translates into CASSLVTRDDNYEQYF.

The chain has TRBV15 and TRBJ1-4; D may be TRBD1 (5 bases). The CDR3 totals 18 residues. V shed 0 bases and J shed 0 bases, with 14 bases lying between them. Germline V gene sequence: CDR1 LNHNV, CDR2 YYDKDF (reference sequence). The CDR3 sequence: CATSREWGTGATNEKLFF. CDR3 coding DNA: TGTGCCACCAGCAGAGAGTGGGGGACTGGAGCAACTAATGAAAAACTGTTTTTT. Supplemented by reference TRBV15 and TRBJ1-4, the full variable domain reads DAMVIQNPRYQVTQFGKPVTLSCSQTLNHNVMYWYQQKSSQAPKLLFHYYDKDFNNEADTPDNFQSRRPNTSFCFLDIRSPGLGDTAMYLCATSREWGTGATNEKLFFGSGTQLSVL.

The CDR3 spells CASSQDPDRGRNYGYTF. The CDR3 DNA reads TGTGCCAGCAGCCAAGACCCGGACAGGGGCAGGAACTATGGCTACACCTTC. V gene TRBV4-2 combines with J gene TRBJ1-2; 9 bases line up with TRBD1. Germline V CDR1 and CDR2: LGHNA, YNFKEQ. The trim removed 0 bases at V and 2 bases at J, leaving 7 bases unmatched. The CDR3 is 17 amino acids.

The V and J genes are TRBV4-2 and TRBJ2-3, with 8 bases identical to TRBD2. CDR1 and CDR2 from the germline V gene are LGHNA and YNFKEQ. The CDR3 has 16 residues. V shed 1 base and J 2 bases; nucleotides not matched to a gene: 5. DNA of the CDR3: TGTGCCAGCAGCCAAGTAGGCGGGGGGCCCACAGATACGCAGTATTTT. It yields the protein CASSQVGGGPTDTQYF.

This clone was counted once. The chain recombines TRBV6-1 with TRBJ2-7; D gene unclear. The length of the CDR3 is 15 residues. Germline V gene data show CDR1 as MNHNS and CDR2 as SASEGT. V lost 5 bases to trimming and J lost 0 bases, with 14 bases between them. The DNA for the CDR3 is TGTGCCAGCAGTCCGGGCCGCTACCCCTCCTACGAGCAGTACTTC. Protein product: CASSPGRYPSYEQYF.

This clone was counted a single time. This chain joins TRBV11-2 and TRBJ1-6, with 12 bases identical to TRBD1. The CDR3 extends over 15 amino acids. Germline assignment: CDR1 SGHAT and CDR2 FQNNGV. The ends lost 3 bases at V and 9 bases at J; junction bases unmatched: 3. CDR3 region: CASSLGTGGLSPLHF. Here the CDR3 DNA reads TGTGCCAGCAGCTTGGGGACAGGGGGCCTTTCACCCCTCCACTTT.

A word on this clone: The same CDR3 also results from other DNA sequences found in this sample. This sequence joins TRBV10-3 and TRBJ2-5; 7 bases fit TRBD2. V shed 8 bases and J 5 bases; nucleotides not matched to a gene: 5. CDR1 is ENHRY and CDR2 is SYGVKD in the germline V gene. The CDR3 totals 12 residues. CDR3 sequence reads: CAIGGGGETQYF. The DNA for the CDR3 is TGTGCCATCGGCGGGGGAGGCGAGACCCAGTACTTC.

Concerning this clone: The sample carries other DNA sequences with the same CDR3. This sequence joins TRBV20-1 and TRBJ2-1; D not certain. V was trimmed by 6 bases and J by 5 bases, leaving 5 bases between them. Germline assignment: CDR1 DFQATT and CDR2 SNEGSKA (reference sequence). CDR3 length: 10 residues. CDR3 loop: CSAHNNEQFF. CDR3 DNA sequence: TGCAGTGCGCACAACAATGAGCAGTTCTTC.

This clone was seen only a few times. This chain uses TRBV7-2 with TRBJ1-2, with D maybe TRBD1 (5 bases). Germline CDR1 SGHTA, CDR2 FQGNSA. This CDR3 has 16 residues. V was cut by 5 bases and J by 4 bases, with 20 bases left in between. CDR3 DNA: TGTGCCAGCAGCCCTAGCGGAGGGGACCTTGGCTATGGCTACACCTTC. Its translation is CASSPSGGDLGYGYTF.

CDR3 sequence (DNA): TGTGCCACCTCTCTGGGACAGGGCACAGATACGCAGTATTTT. Protein product: CATSLGQGTDTQYF. The chain combines TRBV7-3 with TRBJ2-3; 8 positions agree with TRBD1. Trimming at V came to 10 bases and at J to 1 base, leaving 7 bases not matched to a gene. Germline assignment: CDR1 SGHTA and CDR2 FQGTGA. The CDR3 loop spans 14 amino acids.

The chain couples TRBV6-6 to TRBJ2-7; 10 nucleotides agree with TRBD1. Trimming cost V 5 bases and J 6 bases; bases outside gene matches: 7. The CDR3 runs 14 residues. The germline V gene has CDR1 MNHNY and CDR2 SVGAGI (reference sequence). CDR3 loop: CASSDRTGGAEQYF. The CDR3 nucleotides are TGTGCCAGCAGTGACCGGACAGGGGGTGCCGAGCAGTACTTC.

V gene TRBV4-1 combines with J gene TRBJ2-5; D is perhaps TRBD1 (6 bases). The end of the DNA aligns better with TRBJ2-7, so the J call may be wrong. The CDR3 covers 15 residues. The germline CDR1 and CDR2 sequences are MGHRA and YSYEKL. CDR3 bases: TGCGCCAGCAGCCAAGATCGGGACACTAGCTACGAGCAGTACTTC. Translation: CASSQDRDTSYEQYF.

The gene calls are TRBV5-1 and TRBJ1-2; TRBD1 is a possible D gene (6 bases). CDR3 length: 15 amino acids. V lost 2 bases and J 0 bases, leaving 11 bases between the germline ends. CDR1 and CDR2 (germline): SGHRS, YFSETQ. CDR3 coding DNA: TGCGCCAGCAGCTTCGACAGGAACCCTAACTATGGCTACACCTTC. Protein product: CASSFDRNPNYGYTF.

The J gene is TRBJ2-7, the V gene TRBV5-8; 9 nucleotides match TRBD1. V lost 4 bases to trimming and J lost 4 bases; unmatched junction nucleotides: 6. CDR3 length: 14 residues. Germline V CDR1 and CDR2: SGHTS, YDEGEE. The CDR3 DNA reads as TGTGCCAGCAGCCGCCAGGACAGGGGTTACGAGCAGTACTTC. Its translation is CASSRQDRGYEQYF.

The V gene is TRBV7-9, the J gene TRBJ1-6; TRBD1 matches at 7 bases. This CDR3 contains 16 residues. Germline V CDR1 and CDR2: SEHNR, FQNEAQ (reference sequence). Trimming at V came to 4 bases and at J to 7 bases, leaving 10 bases not matched to a gene. DNA for the CDR3: TGTGCCAGCAGCTCCCTTGTCGGGACAGCAAATTCACCCCTCCACTTT. This translates into CASSSLVGTANSPLHF.

As concerns this clone: Other DNA sequences from this sample encode an identical CDR3 as well. The chain carries TRBV5-1 and TRBJ1-1; D call uncertain. The V and J ends lost 4 bases and 5 bases respectively, with 9 bases between them. The CDR3 has 12 residues. Germline V CDR1 and CDR2: SGHRS, YFSETQ. In DNA, the CDR3 is TGCGCCAGCAGCGGAGGTACGACTGAAGCTTTCTTT. Its translation: CASSGGTTEAFF.

The chain combines TRBV20-1 with TRBJ1-5; 9 positions match TRBD1. The CDR3 is 11 amino acids. The germline gives CDR1 DFQATT, CDR2 SNEGSKA (reference sequence). The CDR3 spells CCTGGGQPQHF. DNA for the CDR3: TGCTGTACAGGGGGCGGTCAGCCCCAGCATTTT.